This T cell receptor (beta chain) stems from a study of blood T cell repertoires in COVID-19. Study context: Acute and convalescent COVID-19 samples came from the United States, Italy and Spain. The analysed material was cDNA or gDNA that came from T cells, B-cell-depleted T cells, or PBMCs.

This CDR3 is 14 amino acids long. Germline V lookup: CDR1 MDHEN, CDR2 SYDVKM. V lost 2 bases to trimming and J lost 2 bases, with 10 bases between them. Original analysis: Quantification of nucleated cells was approximated via reference gene primer amplification. The table came from immunoSEQ multiplex PCR; TCRdb's copy has only in-frame clones and leaves some out. That table gives V, J and clone size, and the DNA gave D and trimming. The profile shows around 100,000 clones, around nine tenths of them singletons. The TCR was taken from a woman aged 65 to 85 who had recovered from COVID-19. Source material: peripheral blood. The chain combines TRBV28 with TRBJ2-7; no clear D gene. In nucleotides, the CDR3 is TGTGCCAGCAGTTTACCCAGTTACACCTACGAGCAGTACTTC. Its protein is CASSLPSYTYEQYF.